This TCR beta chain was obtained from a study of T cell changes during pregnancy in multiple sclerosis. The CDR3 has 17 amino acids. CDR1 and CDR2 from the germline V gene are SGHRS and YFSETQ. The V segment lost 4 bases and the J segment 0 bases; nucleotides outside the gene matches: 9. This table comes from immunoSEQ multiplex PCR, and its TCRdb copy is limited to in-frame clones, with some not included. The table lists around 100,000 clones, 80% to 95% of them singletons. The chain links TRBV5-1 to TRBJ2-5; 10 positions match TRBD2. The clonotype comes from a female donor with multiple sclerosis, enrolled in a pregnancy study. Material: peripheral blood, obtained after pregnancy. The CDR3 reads CASSLLSSGGNQETQYF. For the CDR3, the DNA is TGCGCCAGCAGCCTCCTATCTAGCGGGGGAAACCAAGAGACCCAGTACTTC.